This T cell receptor beta chain was sequenced in a study of early T cells in non-severe SARS-CoV-2 infection. CDR1 is MNHEY and CDR2 is SVGAGI in the germline V gene. The ends lost 6 bases at V and 5 bases at J; junction bases unmatched: 15. There are 16 residues in the CDR3. This clonotype was detected many times. TCRdb re-called the 5' RACE reads through MiXCR, storing one row per CDR3 protein. The sample records 45,000 to 55,000 distinct CDR3 sequences, 6.2% being singletons. This clonotype was sampled from an adult who was a healthcare worker with PCR-confirmed SARS-CoV-2 infection or an uninfected control (not recorded which). Material for sequencing was whole blood. The rearrangement joins TRBV6-5 to TRBJ1-1, with 7 bases matching TRBD1. The CDR3 DNA is TGTGCCAGCAGCGATACCGACACAGGGGCGATGACTGAAGCTTTCTTT. It translates to CASSDTDTGAMTEAFF.